These 32 T cell receptor beta chains share one sample of origin, sequenced in a study of blood T cell repertoires in COVID-19. Measured with immunoSEQ multiplex PCR; TCRdb has only the in-frame clones, and not every one. Of 150,000 or so clones listed, approximately 90% were seen once; the top ten hold about 9.3%. Material: peripheral blood. All receptors come from a middle-aged man with acute or convalescent COVID-19.

The rearrangement uses TRBV30 and TRBJ1-6; possibly TRBD1 for D (5 bases). CDR1 and CDR2 from the germline V gene are GTSNPN and SVGIG (reference sequence). This CDR3 has 15 residues. V dropped 4 bases and J dropped 8 bases, with 18 bases sitting between them. CDR3 in amino acids: CAWTRDSWGYSPLHF. DNA for the CDR3: TGTGCCTGGACCCGGGACTCCTGGGGCTATTCACCCCTCCACTTT.

V gene TRBV4-1 combines with J gene TRBJ1-3; 7 bases line up with TRBD1. This CDR3 spans 15 amino acids. Germline CDR1 MGHRA, CDR2 YSYEKL. V was pared by 1 base and J by 3 bases, with 3 bases of the junction left unmatched. The CDR3 DNA reads as TGCGCCAGCAGCCAAGGCAGGGGGAGTGGAAACACCATATATTTT. Protein product: CASSQGRGSGNTIYF.

A single count supports this clone. The chain couples TRBV10-1 to TRBJ1-1; no definite D call. Trimming removed 9 bases at V and 0 bases at J, with 11 bases between. There are 13 residues in the CDR3. Per the germline V gene, CDR1 is WNHNN and CDR2 is SYGVQD (reference sequence). CDR3 nucleotide sequence: TGCGCCAGTTCGGCGGAGATGAACACTGAAGCTTTCTTT. It is translated as CASSAEMNTEAFF.

The rearrangement links TRBV6-6 to TRBJ1-1; unclear D gene. Germline loops: CDR1 MNHNY, CDR2 SVGAGI (reference sequence). The CDR3 is made up of 11 amino acids. V was clipped by 11 bases and J by 8 bases, with 15 bases between them. This CDR3 reads CAAWETGEAFF. The DNA of the CDR3 is TGTGCCGCCTGGGAGACTGGGGAAGCTTTCTTT.

J is TRBJ1-1 and V is TRBV28; D is uncertain. In germline, CDR1 is MDHEN, CDR2 SYDVKM. Trimming cost V 3 bases and J 3 bases, with 11 bases left between them. The CDR3 loop spans 14 amino acids. In DNA, the CDR3 is TGTGCCAGCAGTTTGGGCGGGAGGTACACTGAAGCTTTCTTT. Its protein is CASSLGGRYTEAFF. Complete variable domain (other parts from reference TRBV28 and TRBJ1-1): DVKVTQSSRYLVKRTGEKVFLECVQDMDHENMFWYRQDPGLGLRLIYFSYDVKMKEKGDIPEGYSVSREKKERFSLILESASTNQTSMYLCASSLGGRYTEAFFGQGTRLTVV.

V is TRBV21-1 and J is TRBJ2-7; the table's D call of TRBD1 was not tested on the DNA. TRBV21-1 has pseudogene status. The CDR3 length is 14 residues. The CDR3 nucleotides are TGTGCCAGCAGTGGGACAGCTAAAAGCTACGAGCAGTACTTC. Its protein is CASSGTAKSYEQYF.

V is TRBV5-5 and J is TRBJ1-1, with a tentative D call TRBD1 (6 bases). Per germline, CDR1 SGHKS and CDR2 YYEKEE (reference sequence). CDR3 size: 15 residues. The germline V and J ends were trimmed by 3 bases and 2 bases, with 14 bases remaining between them. This chain's CDR3 is CASSSPTGINTEAFF. Written as DNA, the CDR3 is TGTGCCAGCAGCTCTCCTACAGGGATCAACACTGAAGCTTTCTTT.

This clone occurred once. The chain recombines TRBV10-3 with TRBJ1-4, with D possibly being TRBD1 (6 bases). The germline CDR1 and CDR2 sequences are ENHRY and SYGVKD. The CDR3 consists of 13 residues. Deletions cut 3 bases from V and 10 bases from J, with 12 bases between. The CDR3 nucleotides read TGTGCCATCAGTGATCGGGACAACGGAAAACTGTTTTTT. Its translation: CAISDRDNGKLFF.

This chain connects TRBV30 to TRBJ1-5; D gene ambiguous. Germline CDR1 GTSNPN, CDR2 SVGIG (reference sequence). The ends were cut back, 2 bases at V and 3 bases at J, with 17 bases in the middle. This CDR3 has 16 residues. The CDR3 region has the DNA TGTGCCTGGAGTACCCCCTCGGGAAGCCCCAATCAGCCCCAGCATTTT. This sequence encodes CAWSTPSGSPNQPQHF.

V gene TRBV7-9 combines with J gene TRBJ2-3; D is undetermined. The CDR3 spans 12 residues. Germline V gives CDR1 SEHNR, CDR2 FQNEAQ (reference sequence). The ends were cut back, 1 base at V and 6 bases at J, with 5 bases in the middle. The CDR3 reads CASSLDIDTQYF. CDR3 nucleotide sequence: TGTGCCAGCAGCTTAGATATTGATACGCAGTATTTT.

This chain links TRBV18 with TRBJ2-2; the D gene is possibly TRBD2 (5 bases). There are 13 residues in the CDR3. With 6 bases removed from V and 6 bases from J, the gap between germline ends came to 11 bases. CDR1 is KGHSH and CDR2 is LQKENI in the germline V gene. The CDR3 DNA reads TGTGCCAGCTCCCTCGGGGAGTCCGGGGAGCTGTTTTTT. Translation gives CASSLGESGELFF.

This sequence joins TRBV13 and TRBJ1-2, with D maybe TRBD1 (5 bases). V was pared by 8 bases and J by 4 bases, with 14 bases between. Germline V gene sequence: CDR1 PRHDT, CDR2 FYEKMQ (reference sequence). The CDR3 covers 13 residues. CDR3 protein: CASSGQGGYGYTF. The CDR3 bases are TGTGCCAGCTCAGGGCAGGGCGGCTATGGCTACACCTTC.

J is TRBJ1-3 and V is TRBV30; D may be TRBD1 (5 bases). Trimming left V 4 bases short and J 2 bases short, with 15 bases between. Germline CDR1 is GTSNPN and CDR2 is SVGIG (reference sequence). CDR3 length equals 15 residues. CDR3 sequence: CAWTLPRAPGNTIYF. The CDR3 DNA is TGTGCCTGGACCCTCCCCAGGGCCCCTGGAAACACCATATATTTT.

The chain combines TRBV18 with TRBJ1-5; 7 bases map to TRBD1. Germline V gene lookup returns CDR1 KGHSH and CDR2 LQKENI. V lost 6 bases to trimming and J lost 5 bases; unmatched junction nucleotides: 4. The CDR3 sequence is 13 residues long. The CDR3 spells CASSVDRDQPQHF. In DNA form, the CDR3 reads TGTGCCAGCTCTGTCGACAGGGATCAGCCCCAGCATTTT.

In its sample, this clone was seen once. The V and J genes are TRBV18 and TRBJ1-5, with 8 bases matching TRBD1. Trimming at V came to 3 bases and at J to 0 bases, leaving 4 bases not matched to a gene. There are 16 residues in the CDR3. The germline V gene has CDR1 KGHSH and CDR2 LQKENI. CDR3 nucleotides: TGTGCCAGCTCACCCCAGGGGGCGGTTAGCAATCAGCCCCAGCATTTT. This encodes CASSPQGAVSNQPQHF. The whole variable domain, remainder taken from reference TRBV18 and TRBJ1-5, is NAGVMQNPRHLVRRRGQEARLRCSPMKGHSHVYWYRQLPEEGLKFMVYLQKENIIDESGMPKERFSAEFPKEGPSILRIQQVVRGDSAAYFCASSPQGAVSNQPQHFGDGTRLSIL.

This clone was detected a few times. The chain combines TRBV27 with TRBJ1-1, with D perhaps TRBD1 (5 bases). V lost 3 bases and J 1 base, leaving 12 bases between the germline ends. CDR3 size: 15 residues. Germline CDR1 and CDR2: MNHEY and SMNVEV (reference sequence). The CDR3 bases are TGTGCCAGCAGTTTCGTAGGGGACTCGAACACTGAAGCTTTCTTT. Translating it yields CASSFVGDSNTEAFF.

CDR3 DNA: TGCGCCAGCAGCTTGAGACAGGGCGCTCGAGAGACCCAGTACTTC. Translated, it gives CASSLRQGARETQYF. The chain has TRBV5-1 and TRBJ2-5; 7 bases map to TRBD1. The germline V gene has CDR1 SGHRS and CDR2 YFSETQ. The length of the CDR3 is 15 residues. V lost 1 base, J lost 4 bases, and 7 bases stayed unmatched.

The J gene is TRBJ2-2, the V gene TRBV2, with 7 positions matching TRBD1. Germline trimming cut 6 bases from V and 7 bases from J; bases unmatched to any gene: 5. Germline V CDR1 and CDR2: SNHLY, FYNNEI. The CDR3 has 13 residues. CDR3 nucleotide sequence: TGTGCCAGCAGGGACAGGATGGGCGGGGAGCTGTTTTTT. Translating it yields CASRDRMGGELFF.

This chain joins TRBV12-3 or TRBV12-4 and TRBJ1-1; D might be TRBD1 (6 bases). The CDR3 contains 13 residues. The V and J ends lost 5 bases and 1 base respectively, with 8 bases between them. This chain's CDR3 is CASSIQGNTEAFF. In DNA, the CDR3 is TGTGCCAGCAGTATACAGGGGAACACTGAAGCTTTCTTT.

CDR3 amino acids: CANIPGGFSMNTEAFF. The CDR3 DNA reads TGTGCCAACATTCCCGGGGGTTTTAGTATGAACACTGAAGCTTTCTTT. The chain has TRBV16 and TRBJ1-1, with D possibly TRBD1 on 5 matching bases. This CDR3 is built from 16 residues. Deletions cut 10 bases from V and 0 bases from J, with 21 bases between. Germline-derived CDR1 and CDR2 are KGHSY and FQNENV.

This rearrangement joins TRBV7-9 to TRBJ2-7; TRBD2 might be the D (7 bases). Per the germline V gene, CDR1 is SEHNR and CDR2 is FQNEAQ (reference sequence). Trimming removed 5 bases at V and 2 bases at J, with 19 bases between. This CDR3 region has 16 residues. CDR3 sequence reads: CASSPRLRGATYEQYF. The CDR3 region has the DNA TGTGCCAGCAGCCCCCGTTTACGGGGGGCTACCTACGAGCAGTACTTC.

This clone came up a few times. The genes are TRBV12-3 or TRBV12-4 and TRBJ1-2, with TRBD1 matching 8 bases. The CDR3 is made up of 12 amino acids. Trimming removed 5 bases from V and 4 bases from J; junction bases left unmatched: 0. The CDR3 reads CASSTGGYGYTF. CDR3 DNA sequence: TGTGCCAGCAGTACAGGGGGCTATGGCTACACCTTC.

This chain joins TRBV18 and TRBJ2-6; possible D gene TRBD1, 5 bases. CDR1 is KGHSH, CDR2 LQKENI, per germline. There are 20 residues in the CDR3. V lost 3 bases and J 0 bases, leaving 21 bases between the germline ends. CDR3 nucleotide sequence: TGTGCCAGCTCACCGTGGACACCCCAAACCTACCCCTCTGGGGCCAACGTCCTGACTTTC. It encodes CASSPWTPQTYPSGANVLTF.

This clone was seen once. This chain links TRBV15 with TRBJ2-1; TRBD1 matches 8 bases. The CDR3 length is 16 residues. The V and J ends lost 0 bases and 5 bases, in that order; junction bases with no gene match: 6. Germline CDR1 and CDR2: LNHNV and YYDKDF (reference sequence). CDR3 sequence (DNA): TGTGCCACCAGCAGAGACCAGACAGGGGTCAACAATGAGCAGTTCTTC. Its translation: CATSRDQTGVNNEQFF.

The chain links TRBV27 to TRBJ1-2, with TRBD1 identical over 7 bases. V trimming: 5 bases; J trimming: 4 bases; junction bases outside the gene matches: 10. The CDR3 runs 15 residues. Per germline, CDR1 MNHEY and CDR2 SMNVEV (reference sequence). CDR3 loop: CASSTRDRLSYGYTF. As DNA, the CDR3 is TGTGCCAGCAGTACCCGGGACAGATTAAGCTATGGCTACACCTTC.

V usage is TRBV27 and J usage is TRBJ2-7, with 9 bases aligning to TRBD1. The germline V gene has CDR1 MNHEY and CDR2 SMNVEV (reference sequence). This CDR3 contains 13 residues. The trim removed 5 bases at V and 8 bases at J, leaving 7 bases unmatched. In nucleotides, the CDR3 is TGTGCCAGCAGTCAACAGGGGGCGCTTAAGCAGTACTTC. Its protein product is CASSQQGALKQYF.

The V gene is TRBV28, the J gene TRBJ2-5; D might be TRBD2 (6 bases). The V end was cut by 8 bases, the J end by 1 base, with 11 bases between. Germline assignment: CDR1 MDHEN and CDR2 SYDVKM. The CDR3 totals 13 residues. The CDR3 sequence: CASWGSGQETQYF. The CDR3 DNA reads as TGTGCCAGCTGGGGTAGCGGCCAAGAGACCCAGTACTTC.

The CDR3 is CASSFRTSGSYEQYF. CDR3 nucleotide sequence: TGTGCCAGCAGTTTCCGGACTAGCGGCTCCTACGAGCAGTACTTC. The rearrangement links TRBV2 to TRBJ2-7, with 10 bases fitting TRBD2. Per the germline V gene, CDR1 is SNHLY and CDR2 is FYNNEI. Trimming cost V 5 bases and J 0 bases; bases outside gene matches: 4. CDR3 size: 15 residues.

J is TRBJ1-2 and V is TRBV2; TRBD1 aligns across 7 bases. CDR1 and CDR2 from the germline V gene are SNHLY and FYNNEI. The CDR3 is made up of 13 amino acids. Losses at the gene ends were 10 bases for V and 0 bases for J; bases not matched to a gene: 5. The CDR3 sequence: CAIRQGPNYGYTF. CDR3 coding DNA: TGTGCCATACGACAGGGCCCTAACTATGGCTACACCTTC.

The chain couples TRBV5-1 to TRBJ1-1, with D possibly TRBD1 on 6 matching bases. The CDR3 is made up of 15 amino acids. The germline gives CDR1 SGHRS, CDR2 YFSETQ. V was cut by 2 bases and J by 2 bases, with 13 bases left in between. This CDR3 reads CASSLTQQGNTEAFF. As DNA, the CDR3 is TGCGCCAGCAGCTTAACCCAACAGGGAAACACTGAAGCTTTCTTT.

The gene calls are TRBV2 and TRBJ2-1; 12 nucleotides agree with TRBD2. The CDR3 length is 14 residues. CDR1 and CDR2 from the germline V gene are SNHLY and FYNNEI. V dropped 8 bases and J dropped 9; count of bases not matched to a gene: 8. The CDR3 loop is CASVTSGSVSEQFF. The CDR3 DNA is TGTGCCAGCGTGACTAGCGGGAGTGTGAGTGAGCAGTTCTTC.

The chain combines TRBV2 with TRBJ1-6; D is unclear. Looked up from germline, CDR1 is SNHLY and CDR2 is FYNNEI. V lost 7 bases and J lost 9, with 10 bases in between. The CDR3 runs 12 residues. DNA for the CDR3: TGTGCCAGCACCCGACTAGGTTCACCCCTCCACTTT. Amino acid sequence: CASTRLGSPLHF.